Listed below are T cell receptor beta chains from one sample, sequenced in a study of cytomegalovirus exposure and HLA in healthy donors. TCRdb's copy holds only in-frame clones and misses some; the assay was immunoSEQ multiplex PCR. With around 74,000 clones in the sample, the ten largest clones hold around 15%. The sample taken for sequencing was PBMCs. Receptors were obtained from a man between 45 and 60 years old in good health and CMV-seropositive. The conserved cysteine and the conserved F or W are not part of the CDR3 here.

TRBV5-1,ASSYEVGGTEAF
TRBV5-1,ASSVGQGGTYNEQF
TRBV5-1,ASSPRDTYTDTQY
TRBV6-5,ASSTGQGQNTEAF
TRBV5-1,ASSLGGRGPLNTEAF
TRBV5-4,ASSLGGPETQY
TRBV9,ASSPGREDKNIQY
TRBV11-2,ASSFSDRYGYT
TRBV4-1,ASSWGQGNTEAF
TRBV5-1,ASSLSLGQRNRVPGTEAF
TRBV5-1,ASSFQAGGLNTQY
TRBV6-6,ASSYSAGGFTDTQY
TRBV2,ASSGSTSGGKNEQF
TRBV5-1,ASKLAGALSGANVLT
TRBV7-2,ASSLGAQGAGYGYT
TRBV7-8,ASSPQGKGEKLF
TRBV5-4,ASSSAAGDIQY
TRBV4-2,ASSQDPLAGAETQY
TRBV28,ASSLSGDTEAF
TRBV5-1,ASSFSIQGPSGYGYT
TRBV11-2,ASSAGQGGEAF
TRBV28,ASSSPTGQETQY
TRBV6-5,DSTKPGGNTEAF
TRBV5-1,ASSLGDRSEQF
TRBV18,ASSPPAGGITEAF
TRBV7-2,ASSSGQLYGYT
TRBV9,ASSPTGREYDGYT
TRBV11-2,ASSFSGTTLDTQY
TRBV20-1,SAKSNTEAF
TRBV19,ASRKGDHEQF
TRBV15,ATSRGSSAYEQY
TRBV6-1,ASSVPGNEQF
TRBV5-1,ASSLARGETQY
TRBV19,ASSIRLAEGYEQY
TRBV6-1,ASSSQGSEPQH
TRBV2,ASSWTLSSYEQY
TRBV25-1,ASRLDTEAF
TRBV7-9,ASSLDRIGNEQF
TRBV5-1,ASSLDRPNYGYT
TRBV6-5,ASSYSNRGSYGYT
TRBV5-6,ASSLGQGNTGELF
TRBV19,ASSLQGPDETQY
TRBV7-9,ASSRWTGENYGYT
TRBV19,ASSAGKETQY
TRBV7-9,ASSPQGTASSYNEQF
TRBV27,ASSFSWGEETQY
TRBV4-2,ASSQGIGEQNQPQH
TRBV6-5,ASRSQALYNSPLH
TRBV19,ASSRDRGPDTQY
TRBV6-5,ASGPDSTGNEQF
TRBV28,ASSFPDQPQH
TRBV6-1,ASRFWGRYGYT